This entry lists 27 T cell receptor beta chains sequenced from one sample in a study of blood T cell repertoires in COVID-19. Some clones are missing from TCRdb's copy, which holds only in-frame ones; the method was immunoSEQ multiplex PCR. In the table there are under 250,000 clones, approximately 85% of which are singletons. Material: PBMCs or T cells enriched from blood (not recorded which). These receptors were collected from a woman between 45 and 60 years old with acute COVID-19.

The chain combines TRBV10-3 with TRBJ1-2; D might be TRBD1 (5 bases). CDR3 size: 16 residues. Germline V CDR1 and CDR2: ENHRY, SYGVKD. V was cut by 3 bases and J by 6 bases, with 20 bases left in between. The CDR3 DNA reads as TGTGCCATCAGTGACCCCGGGACTTCCAAAAGCCATGGCTACACCTTC. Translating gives CAISDPGTSKSHGYTF.

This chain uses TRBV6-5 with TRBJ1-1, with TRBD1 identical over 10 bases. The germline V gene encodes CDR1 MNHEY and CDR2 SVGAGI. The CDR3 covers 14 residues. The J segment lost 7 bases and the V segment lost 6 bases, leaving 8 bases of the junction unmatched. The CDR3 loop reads CASRNRQGAGEAFF. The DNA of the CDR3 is TGTGCCAGCAGAAATAGACAGGGGGCCGGTGAAGCTTTCTTT.

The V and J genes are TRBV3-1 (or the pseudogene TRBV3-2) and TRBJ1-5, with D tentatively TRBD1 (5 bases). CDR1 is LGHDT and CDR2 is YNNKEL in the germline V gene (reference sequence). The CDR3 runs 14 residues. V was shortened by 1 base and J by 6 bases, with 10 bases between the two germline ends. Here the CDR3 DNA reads TGTGCCAGCAGCCAAGGGGGGGGGACTCAGCCCCAGCATTTT. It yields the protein CASSQGGGTQPQHF.

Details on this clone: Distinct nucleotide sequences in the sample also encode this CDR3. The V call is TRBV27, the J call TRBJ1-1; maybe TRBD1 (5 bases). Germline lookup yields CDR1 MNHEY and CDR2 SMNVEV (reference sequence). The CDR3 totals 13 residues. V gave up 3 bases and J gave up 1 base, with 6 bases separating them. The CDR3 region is CASSLQGNTEAFF. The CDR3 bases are TGTGCCAGCAGTTTGCAGGGGAACACTGAAGCTTTCTTT.

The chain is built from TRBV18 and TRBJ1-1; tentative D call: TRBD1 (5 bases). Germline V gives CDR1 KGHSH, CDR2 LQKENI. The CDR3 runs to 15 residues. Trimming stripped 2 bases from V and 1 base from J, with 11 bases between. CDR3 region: CASSPYYTGNTEAFF. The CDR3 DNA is TGTGCCAGCTCACCATACTACACAGGGAACACTGAAGCTTTCTTT.

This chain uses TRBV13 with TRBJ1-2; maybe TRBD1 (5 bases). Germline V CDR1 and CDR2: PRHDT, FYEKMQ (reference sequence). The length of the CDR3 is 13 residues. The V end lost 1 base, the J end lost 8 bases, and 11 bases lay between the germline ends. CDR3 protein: CASSLAGLSGYTF. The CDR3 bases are TGTGCCAGCAGCTTAGCAGGGCTTAGCGGCTACACCTTC.

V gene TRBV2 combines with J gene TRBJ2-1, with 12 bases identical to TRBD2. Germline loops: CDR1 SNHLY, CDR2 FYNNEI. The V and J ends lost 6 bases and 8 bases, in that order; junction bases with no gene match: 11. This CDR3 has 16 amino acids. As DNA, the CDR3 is TGTGCCAGCAGCCAGCCGGGACTAGCGGGCGTAGATGAGCAGTTCTTC. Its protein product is CASSQPGLAGVDEQFF.

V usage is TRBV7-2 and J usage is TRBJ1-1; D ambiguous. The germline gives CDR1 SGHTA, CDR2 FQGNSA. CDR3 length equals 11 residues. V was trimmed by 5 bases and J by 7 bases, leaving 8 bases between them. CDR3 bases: TGTGCCAGCAGCACGCGAAGTGAAGCTTTCTTT. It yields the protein CASSTRSEAFF.

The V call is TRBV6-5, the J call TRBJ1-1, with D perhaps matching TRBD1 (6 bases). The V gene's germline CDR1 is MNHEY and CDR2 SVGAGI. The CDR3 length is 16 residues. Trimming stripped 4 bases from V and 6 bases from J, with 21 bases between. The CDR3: CASSFSLSRGNAEAFF. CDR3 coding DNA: TGTGCCAGCAGTTTCTCGTTGAGCAGGGGCAATGCTGAAGCTTTCTTT.

CDR3 in amino acids: CASSLVGGSYYGYTF. In DNA form, the CDR3 reads TGTGCCAGCAGCTTAGTTGGAGGAAGCTACTATGGCTACACCTTC. V gene TRBV7-8 combines with J gene TRBJ1-2; D unresolved. CDR1 is SGHVS and CDR2 is FQNEAQ in the germline V gene. CDR3 length: 15 amino acids. V was pared by 1 base and J by 3 bases, with 12 bases between.

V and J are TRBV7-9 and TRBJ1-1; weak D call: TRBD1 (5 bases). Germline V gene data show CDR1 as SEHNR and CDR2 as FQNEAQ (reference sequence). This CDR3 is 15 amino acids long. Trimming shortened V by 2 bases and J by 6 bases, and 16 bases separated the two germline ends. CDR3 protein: CASSLRREGSAEAFF. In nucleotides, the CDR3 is TGTGCCAGCAGCTTACGGAGGGAGGGGTCGGCTGAAGCTTTCTTT. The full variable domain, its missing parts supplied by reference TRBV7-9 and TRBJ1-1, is DTGVSQNPRHKITKRGQNVTFRCDPISEHNRLYWYRQTLGQGPEFLTYFQNEAQLEKSRLLSDRFSAERPKGSFSTLEIQRTEQGDSAMYLCASSLRREGSAEAFFGQGTRLTVV.

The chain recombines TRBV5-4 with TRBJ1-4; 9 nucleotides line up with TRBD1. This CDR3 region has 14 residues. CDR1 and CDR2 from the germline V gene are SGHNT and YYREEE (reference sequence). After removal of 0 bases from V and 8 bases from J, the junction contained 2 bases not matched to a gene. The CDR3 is CASSLGDRDEKLFF. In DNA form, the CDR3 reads TGTGCCAGCAGCTTGGGGGACAGGGACGAAAAACTGTTTTTT.

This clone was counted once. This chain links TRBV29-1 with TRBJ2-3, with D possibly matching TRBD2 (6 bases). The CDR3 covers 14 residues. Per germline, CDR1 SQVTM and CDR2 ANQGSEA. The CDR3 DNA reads TGCAGTTTGGCCGCCGGACTAAGCACAGATACGCAGTATTTT. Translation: CSLAAGLSTDTQYF.

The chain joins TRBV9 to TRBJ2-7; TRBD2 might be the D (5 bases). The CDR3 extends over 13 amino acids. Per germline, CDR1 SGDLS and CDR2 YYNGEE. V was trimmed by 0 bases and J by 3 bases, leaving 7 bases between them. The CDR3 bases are TGTGCCAGCAGCGTAGCTGAGGGCTACGAGCAGTACTTC. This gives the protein CASSVAEGYEQYF.

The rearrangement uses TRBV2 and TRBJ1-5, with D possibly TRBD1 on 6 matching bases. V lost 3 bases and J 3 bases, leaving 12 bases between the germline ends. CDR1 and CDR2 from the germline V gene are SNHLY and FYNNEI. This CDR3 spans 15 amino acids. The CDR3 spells CASSDLGALNQPQHF. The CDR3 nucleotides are TGTGCCAGCAGTGATTTGGGGGCACTCAATCAGCCCCAGCATTTT.

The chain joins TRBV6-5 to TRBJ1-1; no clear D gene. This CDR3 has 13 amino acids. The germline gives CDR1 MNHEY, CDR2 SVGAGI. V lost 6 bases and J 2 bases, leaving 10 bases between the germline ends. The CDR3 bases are TGTGCCAGCAGGGAGGACGGTAACACTGAAGCTTTCTTT. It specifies CASREDGNTEAFF.

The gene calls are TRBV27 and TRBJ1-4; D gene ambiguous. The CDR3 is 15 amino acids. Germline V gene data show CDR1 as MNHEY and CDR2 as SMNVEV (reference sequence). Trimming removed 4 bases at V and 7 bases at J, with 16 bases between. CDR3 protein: CASSSMSRRGEKLFF. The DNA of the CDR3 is TGTGCCAGCAGTTCCATGAGTAGAAGAGGTGAAAAACTGTTTTTT.

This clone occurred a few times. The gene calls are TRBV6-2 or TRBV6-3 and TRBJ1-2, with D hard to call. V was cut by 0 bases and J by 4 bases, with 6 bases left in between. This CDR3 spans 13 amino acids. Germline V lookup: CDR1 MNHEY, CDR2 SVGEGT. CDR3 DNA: TGTGCCAGCAGTTACTCGAGGCCCTATGGCTACACCTTC. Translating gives CASSYSRPYGYTF.

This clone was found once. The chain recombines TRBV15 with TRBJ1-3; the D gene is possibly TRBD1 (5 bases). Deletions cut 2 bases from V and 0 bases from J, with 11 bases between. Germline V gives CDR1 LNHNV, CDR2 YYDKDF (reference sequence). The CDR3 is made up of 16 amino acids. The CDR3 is CATSRSLDSSGNTIYF. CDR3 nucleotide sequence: TGTGCCACCAGCAGATCCCTAGACAGCTCTGGAAACACCATATATTTT.

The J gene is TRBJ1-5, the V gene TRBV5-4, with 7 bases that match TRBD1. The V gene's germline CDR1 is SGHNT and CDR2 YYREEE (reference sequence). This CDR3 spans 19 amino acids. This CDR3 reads CAGLDRQGSFHHSNQPQHF. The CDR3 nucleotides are TGTGCGGGTCTGGACAGGCAGGGGTCTTTCCACCACTCCAATCAGCCCCAGCATTTT.

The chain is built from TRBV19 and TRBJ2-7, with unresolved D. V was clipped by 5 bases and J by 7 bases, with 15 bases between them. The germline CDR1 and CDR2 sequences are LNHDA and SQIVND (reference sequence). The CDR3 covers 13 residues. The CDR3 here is CASSPLTVGEQYF. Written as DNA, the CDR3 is TGTGCCAGTAGTCCCCTTACAGTTGGGGAGCAGTACTTC.

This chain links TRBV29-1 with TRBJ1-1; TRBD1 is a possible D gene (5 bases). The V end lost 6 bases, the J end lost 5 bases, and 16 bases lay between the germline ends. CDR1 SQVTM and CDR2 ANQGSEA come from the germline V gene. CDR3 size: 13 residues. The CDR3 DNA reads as TGCAGCGTGGGCCGGGACGGGGGAACTGAAGCTTTCTTT. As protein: CSVGRDGGTEAFF.

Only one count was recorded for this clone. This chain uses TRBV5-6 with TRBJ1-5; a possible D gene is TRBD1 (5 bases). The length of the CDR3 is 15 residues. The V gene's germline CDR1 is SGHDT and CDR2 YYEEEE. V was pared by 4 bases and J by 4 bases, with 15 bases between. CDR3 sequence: CASSHQGSWNQPQHF. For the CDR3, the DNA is TGTGCCAGCAGCCATCAGGGCAGCTGGAATCAGCCCCAGCATTTT.

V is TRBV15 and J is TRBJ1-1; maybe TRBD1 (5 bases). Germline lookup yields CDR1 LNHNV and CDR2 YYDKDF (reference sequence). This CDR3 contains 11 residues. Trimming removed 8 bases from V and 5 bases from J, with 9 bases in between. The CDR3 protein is CATQGETEAFF. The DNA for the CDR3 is TGTGCCACCCAGGGCGAAACTGAAGCTTTCTTT.

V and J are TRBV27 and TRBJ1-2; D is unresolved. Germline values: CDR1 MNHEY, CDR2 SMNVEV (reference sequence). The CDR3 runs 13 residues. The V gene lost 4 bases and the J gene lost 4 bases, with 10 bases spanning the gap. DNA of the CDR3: TGTGCCAGCAGTTCACAAGATGCCTATGGCTACACCTTC. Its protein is CASSSQDAYGYTF.

Here the CDR3 DNA reads TGTGCCAGCAGCCGAGTGGACTATGGCTACACCTTC. It translates to CASSRVDYGYTF. This rearrangement joins TRBV3-1 (or the pseudogene TRBV3-2) to TRBJ1-2; D uncertain. Trimming shortened V by 4 bases and J by 3 bases, and 6 bases separated the two germline ends. This CDR3 is 12 amino acids long. The germline CDR1 and CDR2 sequences are LGHDT and YNNKEL (reference sequence).

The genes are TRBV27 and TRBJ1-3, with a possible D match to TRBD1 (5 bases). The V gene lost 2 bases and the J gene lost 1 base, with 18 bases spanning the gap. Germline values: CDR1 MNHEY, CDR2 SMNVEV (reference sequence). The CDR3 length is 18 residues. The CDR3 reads CASSLAGGERFSGNTIYF. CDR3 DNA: TGTGCCAGCAGTTTAGCCGGGGGGGAGCGGTTTTCTGGAAACACCATATATTTT.